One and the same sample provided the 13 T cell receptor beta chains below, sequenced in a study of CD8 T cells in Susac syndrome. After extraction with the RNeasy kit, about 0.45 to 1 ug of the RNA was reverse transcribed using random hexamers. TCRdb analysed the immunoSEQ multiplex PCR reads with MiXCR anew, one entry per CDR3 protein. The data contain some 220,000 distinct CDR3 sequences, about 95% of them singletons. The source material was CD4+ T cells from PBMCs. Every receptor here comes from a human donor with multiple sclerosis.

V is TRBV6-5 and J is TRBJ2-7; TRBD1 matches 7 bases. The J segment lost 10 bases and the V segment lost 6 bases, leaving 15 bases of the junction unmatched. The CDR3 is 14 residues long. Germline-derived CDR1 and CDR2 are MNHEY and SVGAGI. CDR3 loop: CASSPGQQLSGQYF. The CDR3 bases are TGTGCCAGCAGCCCGGGACAGCAGCTTTCGGGACAGTACTTC.

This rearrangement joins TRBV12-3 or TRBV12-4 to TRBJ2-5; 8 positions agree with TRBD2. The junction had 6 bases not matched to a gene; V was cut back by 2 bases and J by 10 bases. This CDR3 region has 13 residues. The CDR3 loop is CASSLRGGTDQYF. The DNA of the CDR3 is TGTGCCAGCAGTTTACGGGGGGGGACGGACCAGTACTTC.

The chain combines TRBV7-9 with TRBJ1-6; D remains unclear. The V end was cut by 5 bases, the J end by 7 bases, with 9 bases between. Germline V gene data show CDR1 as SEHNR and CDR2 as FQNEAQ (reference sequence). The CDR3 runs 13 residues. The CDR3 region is CASSPRANSPLHF. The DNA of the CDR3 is TGTGCCAGCAGCCCCCGGGCAAATTCACCCCTCCACTTT.

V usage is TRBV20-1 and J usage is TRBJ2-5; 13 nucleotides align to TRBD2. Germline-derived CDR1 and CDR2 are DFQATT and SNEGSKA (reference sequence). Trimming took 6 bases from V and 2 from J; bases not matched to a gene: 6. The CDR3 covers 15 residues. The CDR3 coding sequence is TGCAGTGCCCCGGGACTAGCGGGGAGTCAAGAGACCCAGTACTTC. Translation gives CSAPGLAGSQETQYF.

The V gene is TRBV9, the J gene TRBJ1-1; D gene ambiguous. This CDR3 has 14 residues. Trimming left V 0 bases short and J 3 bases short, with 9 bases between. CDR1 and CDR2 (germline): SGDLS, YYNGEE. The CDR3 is CASSVAGRDTEAFF. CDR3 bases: TGTGCCAGCAGCGTAGCCGGGCGAGACACTGAAGCTTTCTTT.

The CDR3 is CSAWRGSSYNEQFF. The CDR3 DNA is TGCAGCGCGTGGCGGGGCAGCTCCTACAATGAGCAGTTCTTC. The chain uses TRBV29-1 and TRBJ2-1, with D perhaps matching TRBD2 (6 bases). This CDR3 region has 14 residues. Germline V gene data show CDR1 as SQVTM and CDR2 as ANQGSEA. Trimming stripped 7 bases from V and 0 bases from J, with 13 bases between.

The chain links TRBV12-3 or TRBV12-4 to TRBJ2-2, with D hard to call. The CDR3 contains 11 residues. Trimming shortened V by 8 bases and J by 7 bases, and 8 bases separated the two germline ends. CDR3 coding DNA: TGTGCCAGCCGACGGAGCGGGGAGCTGTTTTTT. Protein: CASRRSGELFF.

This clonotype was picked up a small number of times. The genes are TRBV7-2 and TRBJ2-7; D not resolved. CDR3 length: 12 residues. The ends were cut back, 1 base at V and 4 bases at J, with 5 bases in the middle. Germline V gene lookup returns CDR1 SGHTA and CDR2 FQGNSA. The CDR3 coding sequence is TGTGCCAGCAGCTTAGACCCGTACGAGCAGTACTTC. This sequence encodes CASSLDPYEQYF.

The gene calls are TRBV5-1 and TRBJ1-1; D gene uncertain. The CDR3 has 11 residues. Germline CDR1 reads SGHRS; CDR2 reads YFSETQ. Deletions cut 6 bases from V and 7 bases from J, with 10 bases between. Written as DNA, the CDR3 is TGCGCCAGCATAGGGCAGGTTGAAGCTTTCTTT. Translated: CASIGQVEAFF.

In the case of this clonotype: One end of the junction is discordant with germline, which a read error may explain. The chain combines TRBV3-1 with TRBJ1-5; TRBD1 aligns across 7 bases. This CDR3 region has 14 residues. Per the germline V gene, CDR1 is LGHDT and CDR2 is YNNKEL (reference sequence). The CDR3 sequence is CASSFGTVNQPQLF. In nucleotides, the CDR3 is TGTGCCAGCAGCTTCGGGACAGTCAATCAGCCCCAGCTTTTT.

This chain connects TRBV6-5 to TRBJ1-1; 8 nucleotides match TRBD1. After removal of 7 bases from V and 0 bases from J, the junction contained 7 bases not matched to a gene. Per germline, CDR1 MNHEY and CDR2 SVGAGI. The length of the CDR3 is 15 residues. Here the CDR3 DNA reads TGTGCCAGCACCCGCCGGACAGGGATGAACACTGAAGCTTTCTTT. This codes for CASTRRTGMNTEAFF.

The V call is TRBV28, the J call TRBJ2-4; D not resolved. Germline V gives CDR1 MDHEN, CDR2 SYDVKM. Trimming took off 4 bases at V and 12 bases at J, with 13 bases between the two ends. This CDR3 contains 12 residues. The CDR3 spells CASSSRLGSQYF. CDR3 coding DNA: TGTGCCAGCAGTTCCCGTTTGGGCAGTCAGTACTTC.

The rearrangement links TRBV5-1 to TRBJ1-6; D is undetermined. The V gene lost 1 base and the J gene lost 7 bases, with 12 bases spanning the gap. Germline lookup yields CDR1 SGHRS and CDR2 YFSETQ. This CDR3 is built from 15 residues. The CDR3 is CASSLNGGENSPLHF. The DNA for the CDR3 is TGCGCCAGCAGCTTGAATGGCGGTGAAAATTCACCCCTCCACTTT. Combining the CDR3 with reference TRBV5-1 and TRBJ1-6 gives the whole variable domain KAGVTQTPRYLIKTRGQQVTLSCSPISGHRSVSWYQQTPGQGLQFLFEYFSETQRNKGNFPGRFSGRQFSNSRSEMNVSTLELGDSALYLCASSLNGGENSPLHFGNGTRLTVT.